Listed here is a single TCR beta chain. Its antigen is not known. This entry belongs to a study of CD8+CD57+ T cells in acquired aplastic anemia. Study in general: When averaged, DNA from sorted CD4+ and CD8+ cells came to 3.2 ug.

Patients included in sequencing had previously demonstrated CD8+CD57+ cell expansion by flow cytometry. The patients, all of them, had severe acquired aplastic anemia. Patient blood was sampled before any therapy had been received. The CDR3 totals 16 residues. Trimming stripped 2 bases from V and 3 bases from J, with 17 bases between. Germline CDR1 is SGHKS and CDR2 is YYEKEE (reference sequence). Findings of the study overall: Shared by patients and controls, 25 to 30 CD8+ CDR3s were abundant in patients.

The TCR beta profiling, which covered VDJ combination and CDR3 sequence, was carried out using genomic DNA as the template. A single record per CDR3 protein comes from TCRdb applying MiXCR to the reads. The sample comprises roughly 170,000 distinct CDR3 sequences, 45% to 60% of which are singletons, and 10% to 15% rests with the top ten. This TCR derives from a human donor with aplastic anemia. This chain connects TRBV5-5 to TRBJ1-2; no definite D call. The sequencing input was sorted CD4+, CD8+, or CD8+CD57+ T cells (not recorded which) from PBMCs. CDR3 protein: CASSFRRDFGDYGYTF. The CDR3 nucleotides are TGTGCCAGCAGCTTCAGAAGGGATTTCGGCGACTATGGCTACACCTTC.